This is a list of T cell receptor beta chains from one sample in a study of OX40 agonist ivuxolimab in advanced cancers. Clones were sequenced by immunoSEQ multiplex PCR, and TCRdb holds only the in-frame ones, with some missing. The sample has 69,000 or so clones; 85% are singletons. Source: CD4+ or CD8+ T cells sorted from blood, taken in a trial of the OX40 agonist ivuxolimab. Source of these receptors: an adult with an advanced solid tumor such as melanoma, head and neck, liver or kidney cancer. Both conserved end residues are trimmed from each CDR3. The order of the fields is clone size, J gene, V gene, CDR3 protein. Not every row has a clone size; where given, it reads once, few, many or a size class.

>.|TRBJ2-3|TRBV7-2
ASSFAQRSTDTQY
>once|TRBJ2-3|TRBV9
ASSIAVSDTQY
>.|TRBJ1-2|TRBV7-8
ASSPLGRAPYGYT
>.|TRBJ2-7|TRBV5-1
ASSSVGGRRREQY
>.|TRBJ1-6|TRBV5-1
ASSTTGDNSPLH
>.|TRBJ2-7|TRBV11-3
ASSPLQGPHEQY
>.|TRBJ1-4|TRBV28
ASSPNDRLEKLF
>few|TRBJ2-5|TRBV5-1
ASSSSGQGRETQY
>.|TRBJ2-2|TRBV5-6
ASSPLWREANTGELF
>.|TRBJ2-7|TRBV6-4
ASSEAWGSSYEQY
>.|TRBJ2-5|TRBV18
ASSRGREETQY
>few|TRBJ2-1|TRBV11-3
ASSFLPGQGATEQF
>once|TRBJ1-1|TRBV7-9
ASSPRDRMNTEAF
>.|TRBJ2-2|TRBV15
APRGCGELF
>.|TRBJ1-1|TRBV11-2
ASSFERAEAF
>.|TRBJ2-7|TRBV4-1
ASSPFGQGVYEQY
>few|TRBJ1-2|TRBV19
ASSRLTYGYT
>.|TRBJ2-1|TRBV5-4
ATIMGGGNNEQF
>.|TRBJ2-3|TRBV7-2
ASSLLPGSGTDTQY
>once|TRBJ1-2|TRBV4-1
ASSLQYGQGVGYT
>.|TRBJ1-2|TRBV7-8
ASSTDSNPSYGYT
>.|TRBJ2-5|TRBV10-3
AISGALEVETQY
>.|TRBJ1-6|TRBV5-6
ASSRDRNSPLH
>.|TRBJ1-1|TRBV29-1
SVDEGPNTEAF
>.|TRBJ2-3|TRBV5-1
ATTRGDGTDTQY
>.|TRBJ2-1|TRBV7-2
ASSLARGGDEQF
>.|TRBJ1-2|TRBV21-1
ASSRKQLNYGYT